The 3 T cell receptor beta chains below were found in one sample sequenced in a study of beta chain features in type 1 diabetes. Points from the study as a whole: Shortening that was moderate but significant affected the TCRB CDR3s of Type 1 diabetes patients in all four CD4+ subsets.

All of the isolated RNA was reverse transcribed, so expressed TCRB transcripts were sequenced. The assay was immunoSEQ multiplex PCR, and TCRdb's table has in-frame clones only and misses some. Here the sample spans 130,000 or so clones, 7.5% to 9.5% being singletons. Their antigen targets remain unknown. Sequencing used central memory CD4+ T cells from blood. The receptors were sampled from a man younger than 45 with type 1 diabetes.

The chain joins TRBV5-1 to TRBJ2-5; D is unresolved. V was pared by 0 bases and J by 5 bases, with 8 bases between. Germline assignment: CDR1 SGHRS and CDR2 YFSETQ. This CDR3 contains 13 residues. CDR3 coding DNA: TGCGCCAGCAGCTTGGACAATTTGGAGACCCAGTACTTC. Amino acids: CASSLDNLETQYF.

The sample holds a few counts of this clone. The sample contains more than one DNA sequence encoding this CDR3. The V gene is TRBV7-8, the J gene TRBJ2-5; possible D gene TRBD1, 5 bases. This CDR3 spans 13 amino acids. Germline CDR1 and CDR2: SGHVS and FQNEAQ. Trimming left V 4 bases short and J 4 bases short, with 10 bases between. DNA for the CDR3: TGTGCCAGCAGCTCCAGGGTACGAGAGACCCAGTACTTC. Amino acid sequence: CASSSRVRETQYF.

The chain links TRBV29-1 to TRBJ2-1; D gene ambiguous. From germline, CDR1 is SQVTM and CDR2 ANQGSEA. Between the trimmed V and J ends, which lost 6 bases and 13 bases, there was a span of 13 bases. There are 10 residues in the CDR3. The CDR3 DNA follows: TGCAGCGTCAACACCCCCCGTCAGTTCTTC. Translation gives CSVNTPRQFF.